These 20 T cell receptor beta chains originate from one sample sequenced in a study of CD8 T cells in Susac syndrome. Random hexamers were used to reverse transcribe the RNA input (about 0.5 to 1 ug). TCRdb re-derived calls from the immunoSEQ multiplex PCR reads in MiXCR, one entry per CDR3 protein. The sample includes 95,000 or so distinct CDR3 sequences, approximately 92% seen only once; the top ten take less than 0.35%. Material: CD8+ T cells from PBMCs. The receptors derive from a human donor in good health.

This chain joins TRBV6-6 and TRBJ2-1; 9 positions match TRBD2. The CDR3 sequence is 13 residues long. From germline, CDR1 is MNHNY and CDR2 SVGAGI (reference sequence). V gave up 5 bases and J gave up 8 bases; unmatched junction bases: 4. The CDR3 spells CASSAGTSYEQFF. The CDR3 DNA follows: TGTGCCAGCAGTGCCGGGACTAGCTATGAGCAGTTCTTC.

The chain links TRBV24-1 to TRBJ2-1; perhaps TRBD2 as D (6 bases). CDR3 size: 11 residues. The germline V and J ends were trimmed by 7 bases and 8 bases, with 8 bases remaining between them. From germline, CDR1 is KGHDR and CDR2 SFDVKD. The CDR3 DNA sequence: TGTGCCACCAGCCCGGGAGATGAGCAGTTCTTC. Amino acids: CATSPGDEQFF.

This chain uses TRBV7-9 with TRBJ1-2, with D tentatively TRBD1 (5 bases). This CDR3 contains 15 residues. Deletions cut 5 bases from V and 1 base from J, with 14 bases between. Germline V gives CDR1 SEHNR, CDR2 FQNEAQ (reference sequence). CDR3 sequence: CASSASGTSNYGYTF. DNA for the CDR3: TGTGCCAGCAGCGCCTCCGGGACGAGTAACTATGGCTACACCTTC.

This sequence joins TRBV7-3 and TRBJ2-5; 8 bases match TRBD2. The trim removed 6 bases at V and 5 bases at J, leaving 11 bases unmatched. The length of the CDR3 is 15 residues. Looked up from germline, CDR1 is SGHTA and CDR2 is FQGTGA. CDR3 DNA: TGTGCCAGCAGTTCCAACGGGGGGGCGAGGGAGACCCAGTACTTC. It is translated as CASSSNGGARETQYF.

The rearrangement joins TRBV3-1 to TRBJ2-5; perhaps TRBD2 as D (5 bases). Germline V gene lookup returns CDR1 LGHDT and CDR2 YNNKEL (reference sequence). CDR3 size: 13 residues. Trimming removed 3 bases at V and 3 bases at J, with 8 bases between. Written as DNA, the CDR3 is TGTGCCAGCAGCCAGGACTGGAAAGAGACCCAGTACTTC. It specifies CASSQDWKETQYF.

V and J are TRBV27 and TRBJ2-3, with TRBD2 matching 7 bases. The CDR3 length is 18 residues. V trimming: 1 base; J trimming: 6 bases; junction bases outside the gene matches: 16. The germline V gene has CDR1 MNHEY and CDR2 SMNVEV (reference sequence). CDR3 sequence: CASSLLQVGTFSGDTQYF. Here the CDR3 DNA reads TGTGCCAGCAGTTTATTACAGGTCGGGACCTTTAGCGGGGATACGCAGTATTTT.

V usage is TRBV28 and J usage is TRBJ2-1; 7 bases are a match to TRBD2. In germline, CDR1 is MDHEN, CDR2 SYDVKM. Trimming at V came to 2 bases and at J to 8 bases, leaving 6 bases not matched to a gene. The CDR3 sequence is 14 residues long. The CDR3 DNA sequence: TGTGCCAGCAGTTTAGCGGGGGTTAGCCATGAGCAGTTCTTC. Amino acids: CASSLAGVSHEQFF.

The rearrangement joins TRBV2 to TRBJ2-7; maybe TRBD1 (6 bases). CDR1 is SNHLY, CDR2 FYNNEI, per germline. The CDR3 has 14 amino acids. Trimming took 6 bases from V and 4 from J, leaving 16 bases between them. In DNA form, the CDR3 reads TGTGCCAGCAGGACTGGACAGTCCGGGTACGAGCAGTACTTC. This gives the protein CASRTGQSGYEQYF.

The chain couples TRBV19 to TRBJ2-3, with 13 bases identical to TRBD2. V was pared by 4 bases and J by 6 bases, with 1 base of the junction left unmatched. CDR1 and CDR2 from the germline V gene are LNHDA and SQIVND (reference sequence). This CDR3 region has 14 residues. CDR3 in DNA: TGTGCCAGTAGTACGGGACTAGCGGGGGATACGCAGTATTTT. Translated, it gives CASSTGLAGDTQYF.

In DNA form, the CDR3 reads TGTGCCAGCAGTGGGCAGGGAGGCACCGGCTACACCTTC. Translation: CASSGQGGTGYTF. The J gene is TRBJ1-2, the V gene TRBV27; D might be TRBD1 (5 bases). Deletions cut 5 bases from V and 8 bases from J, with 15 bases between. CDR3 length: 13 amino acids. Germline values: CDR1 MNHEY, CDR2 SMNVEV (reference sequence).

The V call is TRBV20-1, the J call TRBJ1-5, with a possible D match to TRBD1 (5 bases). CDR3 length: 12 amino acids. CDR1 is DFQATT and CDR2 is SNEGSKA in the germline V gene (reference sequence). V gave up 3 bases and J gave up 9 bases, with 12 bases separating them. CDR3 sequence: CSASGQGPPQHF. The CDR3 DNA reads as TGCAGTGCTAGCGGTCAGGGCCCGCCCCAGCATTTT.

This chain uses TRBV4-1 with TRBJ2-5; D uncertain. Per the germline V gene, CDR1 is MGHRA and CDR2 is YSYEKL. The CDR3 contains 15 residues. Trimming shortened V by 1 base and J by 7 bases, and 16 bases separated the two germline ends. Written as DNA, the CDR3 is TGCGCCAGCAGCCAAGCCGCCCACAGTCTAGGGACCCAGTACTTC. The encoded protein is CASSQAAHSLGTQYF.

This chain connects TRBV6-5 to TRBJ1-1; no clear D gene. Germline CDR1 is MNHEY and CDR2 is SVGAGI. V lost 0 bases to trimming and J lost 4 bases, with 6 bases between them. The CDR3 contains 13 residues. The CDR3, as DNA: TGTGCCAGCAGTTACTCCTTGAGCACTGAAGCTTTCTTT. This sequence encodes CASSYSLSTEAFF.

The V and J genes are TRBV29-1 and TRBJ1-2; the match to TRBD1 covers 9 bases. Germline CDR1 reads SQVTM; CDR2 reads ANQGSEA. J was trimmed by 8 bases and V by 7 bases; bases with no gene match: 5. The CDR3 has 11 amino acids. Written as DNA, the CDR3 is TGCAGCGCTGACAGGGGGGCGGGCTACACCTTC. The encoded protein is CSADRGAGYTF.

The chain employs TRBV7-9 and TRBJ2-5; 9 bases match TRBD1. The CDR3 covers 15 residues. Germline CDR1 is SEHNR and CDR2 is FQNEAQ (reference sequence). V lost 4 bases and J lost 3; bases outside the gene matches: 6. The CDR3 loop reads CASSSLGTGKETQYF. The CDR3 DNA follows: TGTGCCAGCAGCTCCCTCGGGACAGGGAAAGAGACCCAGTACTTC.

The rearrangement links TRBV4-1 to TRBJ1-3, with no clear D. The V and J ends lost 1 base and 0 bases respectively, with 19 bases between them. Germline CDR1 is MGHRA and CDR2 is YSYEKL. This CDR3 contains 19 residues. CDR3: CASSQVPAPHRSSGNTIYF. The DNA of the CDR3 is TGCGCCAGCAGCCAAGTCCCGGCTCCACATAGGAGCTCTGGAAACACCATATATTTT.

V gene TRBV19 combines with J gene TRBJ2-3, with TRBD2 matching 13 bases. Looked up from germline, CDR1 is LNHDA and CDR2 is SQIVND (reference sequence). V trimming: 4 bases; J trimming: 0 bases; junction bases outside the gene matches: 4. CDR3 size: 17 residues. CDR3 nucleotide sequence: TGTGCCAGTAGTACCGGACTAGCGGGGGCCAGCACAGATACGCAGTATTTT. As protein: CASSTGLAGASTDTQYF.

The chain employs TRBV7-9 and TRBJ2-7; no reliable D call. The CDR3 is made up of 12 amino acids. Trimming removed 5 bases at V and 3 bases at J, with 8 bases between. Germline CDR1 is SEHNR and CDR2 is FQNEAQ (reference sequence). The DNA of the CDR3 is TGTGCCAGCAGCCCGATTGGCTACGAGCAGTACTTC. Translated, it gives CASSPIGYEQYF. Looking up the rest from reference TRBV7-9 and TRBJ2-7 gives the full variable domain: DTGVSQNPRHKITKRGQNVTFRCDPISEHNRLYWYRQTLGQGPEFLTYFQNEAQLEKSRLLSDRFSAERPKGSFSTLEIQRTEQGDSAMYLCASSPIGYEQYFGPGTRLTVT.

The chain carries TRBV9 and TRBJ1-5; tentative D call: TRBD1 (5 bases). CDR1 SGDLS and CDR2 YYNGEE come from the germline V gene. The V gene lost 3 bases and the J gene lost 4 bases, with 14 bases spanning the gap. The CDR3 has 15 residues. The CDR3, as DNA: TGTGCCAGCAGCGGAGTCGGGGGGGGAAATCAGCCCCAGCATTTT. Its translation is CASSGVGGGNQPQHF.

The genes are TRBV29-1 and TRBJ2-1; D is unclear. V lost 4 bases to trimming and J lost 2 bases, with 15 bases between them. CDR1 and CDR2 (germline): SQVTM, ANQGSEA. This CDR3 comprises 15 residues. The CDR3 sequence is CSVGEFLGPYNEQFF. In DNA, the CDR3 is TGCAGCGTTGGCGAGTTTTTAGGACCCTACAATGAGCAGTTCTTC.